This TCR beta chain was documented in a study of neurological immune-mediated disorders (dated by TCRdb to between 2018 and 2021). Some background on the complete study: Among the roughly 35 multiple sclerosis patients, 31 had relapsing-remitting MS and 3 had secondary progressive MS. Using UMI-based sequencing, the study compared peripheral blood TCR-beta repertoires from patients with HTLV-I-associated myelopathy (HAM/TSP), patients with multiple sclerosis, and healthy controls. The approximately 110 TCR-beta libraries included longitudinal samples, technical triplicates and paired sorted CD4+ and CD8+ T-cell subsets alongside PBMC samples. The cohort included about 66 subjects: approximately 15 with HAM/TSP, about 34 with multiple sclerosis, and 20 healthy controls.

General findings and caveats noted by the study authors: In a phylogenetic analysis, the repertoires of 18 out of 34 MS patients fell into a single cluster of related CDR3 sequences, pointing to a possible signature at the repertoire level. No identical CDR3 amino acid sequences were found to be shared among expanded clones across subjects, suggesting that TCR-beta repertoires were private in all groups. TCR clonal expansion was highest in HAM/TSP patients and lowest in MS patients, with MS patients falling below even healthy controls. No clinical or MRI features were associated with the MS cluster, and the authors said that larger cohorts are needed.

V ends up 2 bases short and J 3 bases short, with an unmatched junction base count of 5. The CDR3 has 16 amino acids, counting the end cysteine and phenylalanine. Solely the CDR3 DNA is kept, with 48 bases framed from the first base. The CDR1 and CDR2 encoded by the germline V gene are SGHRS and YFSETQ. cDNA synthesis used template-switch 5'RACE with a primer carrying a 10-nucleotide random unique molecular identifier tagging each TCR transcript. Over 160 million TCR-beta sequences, covering 15-18 subjects, were produced in each sequencing run. The RNeasy kit was used to extract total RNA. Using the KAPA Real-time Library Amplification kit, TCR-beta VDJ regions were amplified with primers for the TCR constant region and the 5'RACE anchor. A first PCR added sample indexes and Illumina adaptors, after which a second PCR increased the library yield. After Ampure bead purification, the TCR product of roughly 650 bp was size-selected on a 2% E-gel SizeSelection system. Before pooling, library quality was assessed on a Bioanalyzer, concentration was determined with Qubit, and library quantification was performed with the Kapa Library Quantification kit. An Illumina HiSeq 2500 sequenced the libraries paired-end 2 x 150 bp. To increase sequence diversity, about 25-31% phiX was spiked into each library pool. On the study's bioinformatics: Quality-filtered reads were processed with the UMI-based MiGEC pipeline, and over 90% of raw TCR sequences were removed by the MiGEC pipeline during error correction. IMGT germline references were used for aligning VDJ genes, and each clonotype was defined as a unique CDR3 amino acid sequence together with its V-J genes. Clonal expansion, Shannon diversity and CDR3 relatedness were evaluated with VDJtools (CalcPairwiseDistances, ClusterSamples), while phylogenetic trees were built in CLCbio workbench. Expanded clones were defined as having at least 8 unique UMIs, based on coefficient-of-variation modelling across technical triplicates. TCRdb cleaned the public reads at Q25 with fastp, built clones with MiXCR and kept in-frame beta chains. Rows are combined by CDR3 protein, so each entry shows the most common genes and DNA. The V and J calls come from TCRdb's annotation, not from the publication. This sample comprises 60,000 to 80,000 distinct CDR3 sequences, 4.5% to 5.5% of them detected only once. Roughly 3.2% of the sample belongs to the ten largest clones.

This clonotype appeared many times. There is no known antigen for this receptor. Per-base qualities were not stored, and no clone one base away is much larger. For unsorted PBMC libraries, 2 million PBMCs were used after storage in RNAlater at -80 degrees C until RNA extraction. The multiple sclerosis patients were enrolled in a US clinical protocol that evaluated disease progression with magnetic resonance imaging. PBMCs were separated from peripheral blood using Ficoll-Hypaque density gradient centrifugation and then cryopreserved in liquid nitrogen. The V gene is TRBV5-1 and the J gene is TRBJ2-2; TRBD1 matches 9 bases in the middle. This TCR came from a woman aged 50 to 60 with multiple sclerosis. The sequenced sample was PBMCs. In nucleotides, the sequence is TGCGCCAGCAGCTTACAGGGGGCGCAGGACACCGGGGAGCTGTTTTTT. It codes for CASSLQGAQDTGELFF.